This TCR beta chain was identified during a study of cytomegalovirus exposure and HLA in healthy donors. Study-level findings and limits: As a later analysis revealed, most CMV-associated TCR beta chains appeared HLA-restricted. It was 164 TCR beta chains that were listed as cytomegalovirus-associated.

Trimming removed 5 bases from V and 0 bases from J, with 11 bases in between. The CDR3 is made up of 14 amino acids. Germline CDR1 and CDR2: MGHDK and SYGVNS. The PCR was carried out with 60 Vbeta primers and 13 Jbeta primers. Profiling relied on immunoSEQ multiplex PCR, and the TCRdb table lists in-frame clones only, not all of them. The sample carries fewer than 150,000 clones, around 77% recorded once. This clone was counted only a few times. The antigen is undetermined. V and J are TRBV25-1 and TRBJ2-7; TRBD1 might be the D (6 bases). Source material: PBMCs. This receptor was obtained from a woman aged 50 to 60 in good health and CMV-seronegative. The CDR3 loop is CASSSGHPSYEQYF. In nucleotides, the CDR3 is TGTGCCAGCAGTTCGGGACACCCCTCCTACGAGCAGTACTTC.